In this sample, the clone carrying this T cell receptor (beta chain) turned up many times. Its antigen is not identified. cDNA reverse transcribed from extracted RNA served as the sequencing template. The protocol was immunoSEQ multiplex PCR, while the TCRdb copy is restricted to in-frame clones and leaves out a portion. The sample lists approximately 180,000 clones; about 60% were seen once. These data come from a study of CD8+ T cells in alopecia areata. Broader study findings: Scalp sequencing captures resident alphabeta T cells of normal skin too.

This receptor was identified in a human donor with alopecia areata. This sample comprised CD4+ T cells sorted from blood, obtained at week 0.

The CDR3 reads CASSQAGTGAANEKLFF. CDR3 sequence (DNA): TGTGCCAGCAGCCAAGCCGGGACAGGGGCAGCTAATGAAAAACTGTTTTTT. The V call is TRBV4-2, the J call TRBJ1-4; TRBD1 agrees at 10 bases. Trimming removed 1 base from V and 3 bases from J; junction bases left unmatched: 5. Germline CDR1 and CDR2: LGHNA and YNFKEQ. The CDR3 runs to 17 residues.